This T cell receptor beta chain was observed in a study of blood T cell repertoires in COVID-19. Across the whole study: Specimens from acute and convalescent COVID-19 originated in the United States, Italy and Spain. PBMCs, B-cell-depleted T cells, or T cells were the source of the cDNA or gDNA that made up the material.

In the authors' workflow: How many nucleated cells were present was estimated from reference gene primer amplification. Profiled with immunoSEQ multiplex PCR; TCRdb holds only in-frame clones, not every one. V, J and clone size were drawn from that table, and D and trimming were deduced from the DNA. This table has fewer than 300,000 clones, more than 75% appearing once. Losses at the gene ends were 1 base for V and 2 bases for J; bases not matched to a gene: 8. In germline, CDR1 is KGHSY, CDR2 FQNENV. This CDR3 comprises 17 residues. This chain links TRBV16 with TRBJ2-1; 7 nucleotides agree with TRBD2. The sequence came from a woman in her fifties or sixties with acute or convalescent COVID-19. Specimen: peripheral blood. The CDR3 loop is CASSQFSQRGTYNEQFF. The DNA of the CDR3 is TGTGCCAGCAGCCAATTTAGTCAGCGGGGAACCTACAATGAGCAGTTCTTC. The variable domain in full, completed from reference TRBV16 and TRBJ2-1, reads GEEVAQTPKHLVRGEGQKAKLYCAPIKGHSYVFWYQQVLKNEFKFLISFQNENVFDETGMPKERFSAKCLPNSPCSLEIQATKLEDSAVYFCASSQFSQRGTYNEQFFGPGTRLTVL.